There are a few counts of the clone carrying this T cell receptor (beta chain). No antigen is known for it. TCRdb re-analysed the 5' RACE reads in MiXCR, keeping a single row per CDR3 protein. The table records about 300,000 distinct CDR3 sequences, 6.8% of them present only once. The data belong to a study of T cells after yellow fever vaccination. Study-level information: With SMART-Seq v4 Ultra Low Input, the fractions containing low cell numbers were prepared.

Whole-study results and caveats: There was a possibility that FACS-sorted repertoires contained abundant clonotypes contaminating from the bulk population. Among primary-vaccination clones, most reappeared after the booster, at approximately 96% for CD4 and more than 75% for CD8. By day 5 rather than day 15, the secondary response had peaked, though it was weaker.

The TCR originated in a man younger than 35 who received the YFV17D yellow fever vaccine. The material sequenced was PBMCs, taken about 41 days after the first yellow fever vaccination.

The CDR3 nucleotides are TGTGCCAGCAGTTGGCGGGGACCTAGCACAGATACGCAGTATTTT. Protein sequence: CASSWRGPSTDTQYF. This chain links TRBV12-3 or TRBV12-4 with TRBJ2-3; D may be TRBD2 (6 bases). Deletions cut 4 bases from V and 0 bases from J, with 11 bases between. The CDR3 length is 15 residues.